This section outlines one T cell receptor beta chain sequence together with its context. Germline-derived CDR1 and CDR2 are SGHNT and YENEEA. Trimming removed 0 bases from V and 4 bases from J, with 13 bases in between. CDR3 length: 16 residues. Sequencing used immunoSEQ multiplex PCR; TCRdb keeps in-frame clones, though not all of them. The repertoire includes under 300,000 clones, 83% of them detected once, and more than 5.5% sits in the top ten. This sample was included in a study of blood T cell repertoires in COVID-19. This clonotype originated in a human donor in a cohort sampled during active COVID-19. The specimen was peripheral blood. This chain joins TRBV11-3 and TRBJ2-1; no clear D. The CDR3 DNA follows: TGTGCCAGCAGCTTAGATCTCGCCACTTCATACAATGAGCAGTTCTTC. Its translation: CASSLDLATSYNEQFF.